Following are 13 T cell receptor beta chains from one sample sequenced in a study of graft-versus-host responses after intestinal transplantation. For these TCRs, the target antigens are not known. Method: immunoSEQ multiplex PCR; TCRdb's copy keeps in-frame clones and lacks some. The sample consists of approximately 110,000 clones, over 85% of them appearing once. The material sequenced was unstimulated CD4+ T cells sorted from spleen or lymph node cells, taken before transplant. The receptors come from a human donor who was the organ donor for an intestinal transplant.

The rearrangement joins TRBV1 to TRBJ2-1; the D call in the table, TRBD2, was not verified against the DNA. TRBV1 is annotated as a pseudogene. CDR3 length equals 24 residues. The CDR3 loop is CTSSQEFASGRAKGCPTLYNEQFF. The CDR3 DNA sequence: TGCACCAGCAGCCAAGAATTTGCTAGCGGGAGGGCCAAGGGGTGTCCAACCCTCTACAATGAGCAGTTCTTC.

This sequence joins TRBV5-5 and TRBJ2-1; 12 positions match TRBD2. Losses at the gene ends were 1 base for V and 1 base for J; bases not matched to a gene: 0. From germline, CDR1 is SGHKS and CDR2 YYEKEE (reference sequence). This CDR3 has 16 amino acids. The CDR3: CASSLLAGGSYNEQFF. The CDR3 nucleotides are TGTGCCAGCAGCTTGCTAGCGGGAGGGTCCTACAATGAGCAGTTCTTC.

This chain links TRBV5-1 with TRBJ1-1, with 8 positions matching TRBD1. The CDR3 totals 14 residues. Germline CDR1 is SGHRS and CDR2 is YFSETQ. Trimming removed 3 bases from V and 5 bases from J; junction bases left unmatched: 6. The CDR3 DNA sequence: TGCGCCAGCAGCTGGACAGGGCTGGATACTGAAGCTTTCTTT. Translating gives CASSWTGLDTEAFF.

V gene TRBV7-2 combines with J gene TRBJ2-7; D remains ambiguous. V shed 2 bases and J shed 4 bases, with 12 bases lying between them. CDR3 length: 14 amino acids. The V gene's germline CDR1 is SGHTA and CDR2 FQGNSA. In nucleotides, the CDR3 is TGTGCCAGCAGCTTATGGGTAATGGGATACGAGCAGTACTTC. Protein product: CASSLWVMGYEQYF. Based on the CDR3 plus reference TRBV7-2 and TRBJ2-7, the full variable domain is GAGVSQSPSNKVTEKGKDVELRCDPISGHTALYWYRQSLGQGLEFLIYFQGNSAPDKSGLPSDRFSAERTGGSVSTLTIQRTQQEDSAVYLCASSLWVMGYEQYFGPGTRLTVT.

The V call is TRBV30, the J call TRBJ2-3, with 14 positions matching TRBD2. With 4 bases clipped from V and 6 bases from J, the junction kept 15 bases outside the gene matches. CDR1 GTSNPN and CDR2 SVGIG come from the germline V gene (reference sequence). The CDR3 contains 18 residues. CDR3 in amino acids: CAWTGLAGGPGLGDTQYF. The DNA of the CDR3 is TGTGCCTGGACCGGACTAGCGGGAGGCCCAGGGCTAGGGGATACGCAGTATTTT.

The V call is TRBV27, the J call TRBJ2-3; D is ambiguous. Trimming removed 2 bases from V and 8 bases from J, with 14 bases in between. Germline CDR1 and CDR2: MNHEY and SMNVEV (reference sequence). The CDR3 length is 14 residues. The CDR3 sequence: CASSLRPSWGTQYF. The DNA of the CDR3 is TGTGCCAGCAGTTTAAGGCCCAGCTGGGGTACGCAGTATTTT.

The chain employs TRBV28 and TRBJ1-5; 12 bases map to TRBD1. J lost 6 bases, V lost 7 bases, and 10 bases had no gene match. Germline loops: CDR1 MDHEN, CDR2 SYDVKM. The CDR3 runs to 16 residues. In DNA form, the CDR3 reads TGTGCCAGCATGGCGAGGGACAGGGGGCTGCTTCAGCCCCAGCATTTT. Its protein product is CASMARDRGLLQPQHF.

This rearrangement joins TRBV21-1 to TRBJ2-7; TRBD1, the D gene given by the table, was not confirmed from the DNA. TRBV21-1 has pseudogene status. CDR3 size: 13 residues. CDR3 sequence: CASSKTKTYEQYF. The CDR3 DNA follows: TGTGCCAGCAGCAAGACAAAAACCTACGAGCAGTACTTC.

This chain connects TRBV5-1 to TRBJ2-7; 8 bases are shared with TRBD1. Germline CDR1 is SGHRS and CDR2 is YFSETQ. The CDR3 totals 14 residues. Germline trimming cut 5 bases from V and 6 bases from J; bases unmatched to any gene: 10. DNA for the CDR3: TGCGCCAGCAGAGTCAGTCCAGGGGGCGCCGAGCAGTACTTC. This sequence encodes CASRVSPGGAEQYF.

V gene TRBV11-2 combines with J gene TRBJ2-5, with unresolved D. V was cut by 3 bases and J by 2 bases, with 10 bases left in between. Germline CDR1 is SGHAT and CDR2 is FQNNGV. This CDR3 has 14 amino acids. CDR3 residues: CASSFSAGQETQYF. CDR3 bases: TGTGCCAGCAGCTTTTCCGCCGGGCAAGAGACCCAGTACTTC. Together with reference TRBV11-2 and TRBJ2-5, the CDR3 gives the full variable domain: EAGVAQSPRYKIIEKRQSVAFWCNPISGHATLYWYQQILGQGPKLLIQFQNNGVVDDSQLPKDRFSAERLKGVDSTLKIQPAKLEDSAVYLCASSFSAGQETQYFGPGTRLLVL.

The genes are TRBV19 and TRBJ2-5; the match to TRBD2 covers 8 bases. The CDR3 has 16 amino acids. Germline assignment: CDR1 LNHDA and CDR2 SQIVND (reference sequence). V shed 3 bases, J shed 6 bases, and the junction held 12 bases outside the gene matches. The CDR3 bases are TGTGCCAGTAGTATTAATTCCGCGGGAGGTCTTCAGACCCAGTACTTC. It yields the protein CASSINSAGGLQTQYF. The full variable domain, with the rest looked up from reference TRBV19 and TRBJ2-5, is DGGITQSPKYLFRKEGQNVTLSCEQNLNHDAMYWYRQDPGQGLRLIYYSQIVNDFQKGDIAEGYSVSREKKESFPLTVTSAQKNPTAFYLCASSINSAGGLQTQYFGPGTRLLVL.

The chain employs TRBV7-9 and TRBJ2-5; D is ambiguous. The CDR3 covers 12 residues. With 5 bases removed from V and 2 bases from J, the gap between germline ends came to 6 bases. The V gene's germline CDR1 is SEHNR and CDR2 FQNEAQ (reference sequence). DNA for the CDR3: TGTGCCAGCAGCCCAACACAAGAGACCCAGTACTTC. Translating it yields CASSPTQETQYF.

V and J are TRBV27 and TRBJ2-5, with D perhaps matching TRBD2 (5 bases). The germline CDR1 and CDR2 sequences are MNHEY and SMNVEV (reference sequence). The CDR3 runs to 14 residues. V dropped 7 bases and J dropped 2 bases, with 14 bases sitting between them. The CDR3 here is CASTSGSGQETQYF. CDR3 bases: TGTGCCAGCACCTCGGGGTCCGGGCAAGAGACCCAGTACTTC.